The present entry profiles one T cell receptor (beta chain) with its context. This entry is derived from a study of blood T cell repertoires in COVID-19. Looking at the study overall: Acute and convalescent COVID-19 specimens originated in the United States, Italy and Spain.

Produced via immunoSEQ multiplex PCR; TCRdb's table is partial and in-frame only. The sample holds 54,000 or so clones, around four fifths seen once. The CDR3 sequence is 15 residues long. In germline, CDR1 is SGDLS, CDR2 YYNGEE. Germline trimming cut 4 bases from V and 4 bases from J; bases unmatched to any gene: 8. J is TRBJ1-2 and V is TRBV9, with 9 bases aligning to TRBD1. The sample was peripheral blood. The clonotype originates from an elderly woman with acute or convalescent COVID-19. In DNA, the CDR3 is TGTGCCAGCAGCACAAACACAGGGGGCGGCTATGGCTACACCTTC. Protein sequence: CASSTNTGGGYGYTF.